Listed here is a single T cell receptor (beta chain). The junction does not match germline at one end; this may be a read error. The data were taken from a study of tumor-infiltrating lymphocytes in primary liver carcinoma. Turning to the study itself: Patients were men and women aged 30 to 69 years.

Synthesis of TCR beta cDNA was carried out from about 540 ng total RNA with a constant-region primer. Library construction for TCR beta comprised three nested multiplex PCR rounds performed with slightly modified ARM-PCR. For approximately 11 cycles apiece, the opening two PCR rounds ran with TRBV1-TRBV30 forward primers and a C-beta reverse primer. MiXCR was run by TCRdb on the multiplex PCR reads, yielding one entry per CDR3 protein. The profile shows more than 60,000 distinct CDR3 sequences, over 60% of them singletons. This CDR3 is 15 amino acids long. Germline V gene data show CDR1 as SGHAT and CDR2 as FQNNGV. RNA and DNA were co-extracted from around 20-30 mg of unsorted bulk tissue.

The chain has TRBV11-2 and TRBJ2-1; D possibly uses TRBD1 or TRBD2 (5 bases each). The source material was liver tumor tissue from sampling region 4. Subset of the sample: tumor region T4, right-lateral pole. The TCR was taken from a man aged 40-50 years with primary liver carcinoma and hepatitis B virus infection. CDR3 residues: CASVLGDLLGREQFF. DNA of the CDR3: TGTGCCAGCGTACTAGGGGACCTCCTGGGACGTGAGCAATTCTTC. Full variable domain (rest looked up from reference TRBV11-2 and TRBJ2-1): EAGVAQSPRYKIIEKRQSVAFWCNPISGHATLYWYQQILGQGPKLLIQFQNNGVVDDSQLPKDRFSAERLKGVDSTLKIQPAKLEDSAVYLCASVLGDLLGREQFFGPGTRLTVL.